This T cell receptor (beta chain) was captured by sequencing in a study of blood T cell repertoires in COVID-19. Study context: The study drew acute and convalescent COVID-19 samples from the United States, Italy and Spain. From T cells, B-cell-depleted T cells, or PBMCs came the material, which was cDNA or gDNA.

V lost 3 bases and J lost 4, with 6 bases in between. The CDR3 has 13 amino acids. Germline assignment: CDR1 SGHAT and CDR2 FQNNGV. Data came from immunoSEQ multiplex PCR; TCRdb stores just in-frame clones and leaves some out. This table holds some 160,000 clones, around 85% found once. This sequence joins TRBV11-2 and TRBJ2-2; D possibly corresponds to TRBD1 (5 bases). The source material was peripheral blood. The TCR sequence derives from a woman of 80 years or more with COVID-19, enrolled during active disease. CDR3 nucleotide sequence: TGTGCCAGCAGCTTTGGGGCCACCGGGGAGCTGTTTTTT. Protein sequence: CASSFGATGELFF.